The 23 T cell receptor beta chains reported below all come from one sample, sequenced in a study of cytomegalovirus exposure and HLA in healthy donors. A multiplex PCR was run with 60 Vbeta primers and 13 Jbeta primers. TCRdb's copy holds only in-frame clones and misses some; the assay was immunoSEQ multiplex PCR. This sample has 140,000 to 150,000 clones, with about three quarters found just once. Material: PBMCs. Receptors originate from a woman younger than 45 in good health and CMV-seronegative.

V and J are TRBV5-1 and TRBJ2-1, with D maybe TRBD2 (7 bases). Trimming took off 5 bases at V and 7 bases at J, with 16 bases between the two ends. CDR1 is SGHRS and CDR2 is YFSETQ in the germline V gene. This CDR3 is 14 amino acids long. The CDR3 DNA reads TGCGCCAGCAGAGGGGGGGCCTTGGAAAATGAGCAGTTCTTC. Translated, it gives CASRGGALENEQFF.

This CDR3 is CASSEALHHGYTF. CDR3 coding DNA: TGTGCCAGCAGTGAAGCGTTACACCATGGCTACACCTTC. The rearrangement uses TRBV6-1 and TRBJ1-2; D is ambiguous. V lost 0 bases, J lost 6 bases, and 8 bases lay in between. CDR3 size: 13 residues. Germline CDR1 MNHNS, CDR2 SASEGT.

This chain joins TRBV2 and TRBJ1-1; the D gene is possibly TRBD1 (6 bases). Germline values: CDR1 SNHLY, CDR2 FYNNEI. Deletions cut 5 bases from V and 5 bases from J, with 24 bases between. This CDR3 spans 17 amino acids. This CDR3 reads CASSPGRGAPGGTEAFF. Here the CDR3 DNA reads TGTGCCAGCAGTCCAGGGAGGGGGGCCCCGGGGGGGACTGAAGCTTTCTTT.

The V and J genes are TRBV4-1 and TRBJ1-1; tentatively, D is TRBD1 (5 bases). Germline loops: CDR1 MGHRA, CDR2 YSYEKL. V shed 3 bases and J shed 0 bases, with 8 bases lying between them. The CDR3 has 14 residues. In DNA form, the CDR3 reads TGCGCCAGCAGCCAGGGGGGGTTGAACACTGAAGCTTTCTTT. It encodes CASSQGGLNTEAFF.

Of note for this clone: The junction differs from germline at one of its ends, possibly a read error. The V gene is TRBV7-7, the J gene TRBJ1-4, with 7 bases fitting TRBD1. The CDR3 has 14 residues. The germline V gene has CDR1 SSHAT and CDR2 FNYEAQ (reference sequence). CDR3 DNA sequence: TGTGCTAGCAGCTTAGGGACAGCCGGGAAAAAACTGTTTTTT. Protein sequence: CASSLGTAGKKLFF. The full variable domain, rest sourced from reference TRBV7-7 and TRBJ1-4, is GAGVSQSPRYKVTKRGQDVTLRCDPISSHATLYWYQQALGQGPEFLTYFNYEAQPDKSGLPSDRFSAERPEGSISTLTIQRTEQRDSAMYRCASSLGTAGKKLFFGSGTQLSVL.

This clone was seen a few times. CDR3 nucleotide sequence: TGCGCCAGCAGCCCCAGGACTAGCGGAACCTACGAGCAGTACTTC. Its translation: CASSPRTSGTYEQYF. V is TRBV5-1 and J is TRBJ2-7; 10 bases match TRBD2. The CDR3 has 15 amino acids. V shed 4 bases, J shed 2 bases, and the junction held 6 bases outside the gene matches. Germline CDR1 SGHRS, CDR2 YFSETQ.

The rearrangement uses TRBV9 and TRBJ1-2; unclear D gene. V lost 4 bases, J lost 6 bases, and 25 bases lay in between. Germline V CDR1 and CDR2: SGDLS, YYNGEE. The CDR3 sequence is 17 residues long. Here the CDR3 reads CASSPPGARGEEDGYTF. The CDR3 DNA sequence: TGTGCCAGCAGCCCTCCGGGAGCGCGCGGCGAGGAAGATGGCTACACCTTC.

This rearrangement joins TRBV14 to TRBJ1-1; 9 bases line up with TRBD1. Germline V gene lookup returns CDR1 SGHDN and CDR2 FVKESK. The CDR3 extends over 18 amino acids. Trimming took 0 bases from V and 6 from J; bases not matched to a gene: 14. The DNA for the CDR3 is TGTGCCAGCAGCCAAGACCGGACAGGGGTCTCCCGGGGCGCTGAAGCTTTCTTT. Translating gives CASSQDRTGVSRGAEAFF.

The rearrangement uses TRBV27 and TRBJ2-5; D is unclear. The V end lost 0 bases, the J end lost 1 base, and 15 bases lay between the germline ends. This CDR3 contains 17 residues. The germline CDR1 and CDR2 sequences are MNHEY and SMNVEV (reference sequence). CDR3 sequence (DNA): TGTGCCAGCAGTTTATCAGTGTTTACAGTTACCCAAGAGACCCAGTACTTC. Translation: CASSLSVFTVTQETQYF.

The V and J genes are TRBV5-1 and TRBJ1-2; tentatively, D is TRBD1 (5 bases). This CDR3 spans 17 amino acids. Germline V CDR1 and CDR2: SGHRS, YFSETQ. V lost 6 bases and J 1 base, leaving 22 bases between the germline ends. The CDR3 sequence: CASTSLPDSYINYGYTF. The CDR3 DNA follows: TGCGCCAGCACCTCTCTACCCGACAGCTACATTAACTATGGCTACACCTTC.

This chain joins TRBV5-4 and TRBJ2-1, with D possibly being TRBD2 (5 bases). The CDR3 has 14 amino acids. Germline loops: CDR1 SGHNT, CDR2 YYREEE (reference sequence). The germline V and J ends were trimmed by 2 bases and 8 bases, with 14 bases remaining between them. CDR3 in DNA: TGTGCCAGCAGCTTAGGGCTAGCCGCCTATGAGCAGTTCTTC. It is translated as CASSLGLAAYEQFF.

The rearrangement uses TRBV11-3 and TRBJ1-1; 7 nucleotides agree with TRBD1. CDR1 is SGHNT and CDR2 is YENEEA in the germline V gene. Germline trimming cut 5 bases from V and 1 base from J; bases unmatched to any gene: 4. CDR3 size: 14 residues. The CDR3 here is CASSPGTENTEAFF. The CDR3 DNA reads TGTGCCAGCAGCCCCGGGACAGAGAACACTGAAGCTTTCTTT.

The chain recombines TRBV30 with TRBJ2-7; 8 nucleotides line up with TRBD1. CDR3 length: 13 amino acids. Per the germline V gene, CDR1 is GTSNPN and CDR2 is SVGIG (reference sequence). Germline trimming cut 1 base from V and 3 bases from J; bases unmatched to any gene: 2. The CDR3: CAWSGTGNYEQYF. The CDR3 DNA is TGTGCCTGGAGTGGGACAGGGAACTACGAGCAGTACTTC.

The chain is built from TRBV5-4 and TRBJ2-3, with 8 positions matching TRBD2. With 1 base clipped from V and 1 base from J, the junction kept 2 bases outside the gene matches. Germline lookup yields CDR1 SGHNT and CDR2 YYREEE (reference sequence). The CDR3 runs to 15 residues. The CDR3 DNA follows: TGTGCCAGCAGCTTGAGGCGGGGGGGCACAGATACGCAGTATTTT. Protein product: CASSLRRGGTDTQYF.

The chain uses TRBV7-6 and TRBJ1-1; TRBD1 matches 8 bases. Germline CDR1 SGHVS, CDR2 FNYEAQ. The V gene end was trimmed by 2 bases and the J gene end by 3 bases; junction bases not matched to a gene: 2. This CDR3 region has 14 residues. The CDR3 here is CASSLHRGDTEAFF. CDR3 nucleotide sequence: TGTGCCAGCAGCTTACACAGGGGGGACACTGAAGCTTTCTTT. Variable domain in full (rest from reference TRBV7-6 and TRBJ1-1): GAGVSQSPRYKVTKRGQDVALRCDPISGHVSLYWYRQALGQGPEFLTYFNYEAQQDKSGLPNDRFSAERPEGSISTLTIQRTEQRDSAMYRCASSLHRGDTEAFFGQGTRLTVV.

This sequence joins TRBV18 and TRBJ1-5, with 10 bases lining up with TRBD1. The CDR3 runs to 13 residues. CDR1 and CDR2 (germline): KGHSH, LQKENI. J lost 5 bases, V lost 8 bases, and 3 bases had no gene match. The CDR3 here is CASKGTGDQPQHF. The CDR3 DNA follows: TGTGCCAGCAAAGGGACAGGGGATCAGCCCCAGCATTTT. The entire variable domain, with the rest obtained from reference TRBV18 and TRBJ1-5, is as follows: NAGVMQNPRHLVRRRGQEARLRCSPMKGHSHVYWYRQLPEEGLKFMVYLQKENIIDESGMPKERFSAEFPKEGPSILRIQQVVRGDSAAYFCASKGTGDQPQHFGDGTRLSIL.

The chain carries TRBV9 and TRBJ2-1; 7 bases agree with TRBD2. Trimming removed 4 bases from V and 4 bases from J; junction bases left unmatched: 8. The CDR3 covers 15 residues. Germline CDR1 SGDLS, CDR2 YYNGEE. CDR3 in amino acids: CASSQSGAGYNEQFF. The CDR3 coding sequence is TGTGCCAGCAGCCAGAGCGGGGCCGGATACAATGAGCAGTTCTTC. Based on the CDR3 plus reference TRBV9 and TRBJ2-1, the full variable domain is DSGVTQTPKHLITATGQRVTLRCSPRSGDLSVYWYQQSLDQGLQFLIQYYNGEERAKGNILERFSAQQFPDLHSELNLSSLELGDSALYFCASSQSGAGYNEQFFGPGTRLTVL.

The gene calls are TRBV6-5 and TRBJ1-1; tentatively, D is TRBD1 (6 bases). The CDR3 has 14 amino acids. Deletions cut 2 bases from V and 4 bases from J, with 11 bases between. In germline, CDR1 is MNHEY, CDR2 SVGAGI. As DNA, the CDR3 is TGTGCCAGCAGTTACCAACAGGGTACCACTGAAGCTTTCTTT. It encodes CASSYQQGTTEAFF.

The CDR3 DNA reads TGCGCCAGCAGCTTGGCAGGGGGCGGAGTTGAAAAACTGTTTTTT. Protein sequence: CASSLAGGGVEKLFF. The chain couples TRBV5-1 to TRBJ1-4; 8 positions agree with TRBD1. V shed 0 bases, J shed 7 bases, and the junction held 5 bases outside the gene matches. The CDR3 runs 15 residues. Germline lookup yields CDR1 SGHRS and CDR2 YFSETQ.

The chain is built from TRBV6-5 and TRBJ1-2, with D perhaps matching TRBD1 (6 bases). Germline CDR1 and CDR2: MNHEY and SVGAGI. The CDR3 consists of 13 residues. V dropped 6 bases and J dropped 7 bases, with 15 bases sitting between them. The CDR3 loop reads CASSPGGPGGYTF. CDR3 nucleotides: TGTGCCAGCAGCCCGGGGGGCCCGGGTGGCTACACCTTC.

The gene calls are TRBV6-1 and TRBJ1-2, with D maybe TRBD1 (5 bases). The CDR3 runs 13 residues. Trimming took 2 bases from V and 4 from J, leaving 8 bases between them. CDR1 is MNHNS and CDR2 is SASEGT in the germline V gene. In nucleotides, the CDR3 is TGTGCCAGCAGTGAACGGACACTCTATGGCTACACCTTC. It specifies CASSERTLYGYTF.

This clone has a single count. The V call is TRBV5-6, the J call TRBJ2-7; TRBD2 matches at 12 bases. The CDR3 totals 16 residues. The germline V gene encodes CDR1 SGHDT and CDR2 YYEEEE. The V segment lost 3 bases and the J segment 1 base; nucleotides outside the gene matches: 5. This chain's CDR3 is CASSSGLAGTSYEQYF. Written as DNA, the CDR3 is TGTGCCAGCAGCTCTGGACTAGCGGGGACTTCCTACGAGCAGTACTTC.

This clone was seen a handful of times. The chain has TRBV5-4 and TRBJ2-7, with TRBD1 matching over 9 bases. CDR1 is SGHNT, CDR2 YYREEE, per germline (reference sequence). CDR3 length: 14 residues. J was trimmed by 4 bases and V by 4 bases; bases with no gene match: 6. In DNA form, the CDR3 reads TGTGCCAGCAGCCCTACAGGGGGCAGATACGAGCAGTACTTC. Its translation: CASSPTGGRYEQYF.